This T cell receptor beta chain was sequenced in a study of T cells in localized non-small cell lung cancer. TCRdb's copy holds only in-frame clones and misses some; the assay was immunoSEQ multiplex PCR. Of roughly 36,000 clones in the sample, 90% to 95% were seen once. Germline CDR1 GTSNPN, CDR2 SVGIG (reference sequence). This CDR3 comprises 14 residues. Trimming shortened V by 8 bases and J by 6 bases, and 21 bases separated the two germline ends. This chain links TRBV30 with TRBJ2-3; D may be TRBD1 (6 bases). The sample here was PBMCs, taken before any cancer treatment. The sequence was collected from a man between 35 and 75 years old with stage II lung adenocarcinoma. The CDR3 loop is CARSISVRGDTQYF. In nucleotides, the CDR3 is TGTGCCCGTTCCATTAGCGTTAGGGGGGATACGCAGTATTTT.